This T cell receptor (beta chain) was recovered during a study of CD8+ T cells in alopecia areata. Study-level information: Patients in the treated group were given tofacitinib by mouth, 5 to 10 mg twice a day.

Sequencing templates came from extracted RNA that was reverse transcribed into cDNA. The assay was immunoSEQ multiplex PCR, and TCRdb's table has in-frame clones only and misses some. The sample contains 190,000 or so clones, about 60% of which appear only once. Trimming cost V 5 bases and J 4 bases, with 20 bases left between them. The germline gives CDR1 PRHDT, CDR2 FYEKMQ (reference sequence). The CDR3 loop spans 17 amino acids. Described treatment: oral pan-JAK inhibitor, 5-10 mg twice daily. The TCR sequence derives from a human donor with alopecia areata. V usage is TRBV13 and J usage is TRBJ2-2; D perhaps matches TRBD1 (6 bases). This specimen consisted of CD8+ T cells sorted from blood, obtained at week 24, from a patient treated with tofacitinib. Here the CDR3 DNA reads TGTGCCAGCAGCACCGGGTCGGTCAGGGGTCTCACCGGGGAGCTGTTTTTT. Its translation is CASSTGSVRGLTGELFF.